This T cell receptor (beta chain) was profiled in a study of T cells in Graves' hyperthyroidism and ophthalmopathy. This CDR3 has 11 amino acids. The V and J ends lost 6 bases and 9 bases, in that order; junction bases with no gene match: 2. There are many counts of this clonotype. Antigen: not known. Whole-study findings and limits: In simple terms, a model built on 13 V-J features told ophthalmopathy apart from stable hyperthyroidism.

Amplified TCR beta CDR3 regions derived from RNA transcripts. Initially, a first-round RT-PCR of the TCR CDR3 employed the HTBI primer set. From the multiplex PCR reads, TCRdb called clonotypes with MiXCR, one entry per CDR3 protein. The repertoire includes 650,000 to 750,000 distinct CDR3 sequences, 11% to 15% of them detected once, and roughly 10% sits in the top ten. Patients aged 18 to 65 had newly diagnosed hyperthyroidism of under 2 months' duration. The chain links TRBV12-3 or TRBV12-4 to TRBJ2-1, with TRBD1 identical over 7 bases. The receptor was isolated from a woman under 30 with Graves' hyperthyroidism. The specimen was blood. The CDR3 sequence: CASSPGGEQFF. The CDR3 DNA reads as TGTGCCAGCAGCCCAGGGGGTGAGCAGTTCTTC.